A single sample gave rise to the 20 T cell receptor beta chains below, sequenced in a study of T cell responses to AZD1222 COVID-19 vaccine. Data came from immunoSEQ multiplex PCR; TCRdb stores just in-frame clones and leaves some out. The table records 58,000 or so clones, around 88% of them present only once. The input for sequencing was peripheral blood, taken 28 days after the second AZD1222 dose. The receptors derive from an adult who received the AZD1222 COVID-19 vaccine.

The chain recombines TRBV19 with TRBJ2-3; the match to TRBD1 covers 8 bases. The length of the CDR3 is 15 residues. Germline V gene sequence: CDR1 LNHDA, CDR2 SQIVND (reference sequence). The trim removed 5 bases at V and 9 bases at J, leaving 13 bases unmatched. This CDR3 reads CASSFSRGRGDTQYF. The CDR3 bases are TGTGCCAGTAGTTTTTCCAGGGGGCGCGGAGACACGCAGTATTTT.

The chain employs TRBV28 and TRBJ1-6; TRBD1 agrees at 7 bases. The CDR3 has 15 residues. V was pared by 6 bases and J by 9 bases, with 11 bases of the junction left unmatched. CDR1 is MDHEN and CDR2 is SYDVKM in the germline V gene. The CDR3 here is CASSSGGEGSSPLHF. The DNA of the CDR3 is TGTGCCAGCAGCTCAGGGGGAGAAGGATCTTCACCCCTCCACTTT.

The chain recombines TRBV12-3 or TRBV12-4 with TRBJ1-5; D not certain. V was shortened by 5 bases and J by 3 bases, with 5 bases between the two germline ends. This CDR3 has 12 amino acids. CDR3 sequence: CASSLNNQPQHF. CDR3 in DNA: TGTGCCAGCAGTCTCAACAATCAGCCCCAGCATTTT.

The chain combines TRBV18 with TRBJ2-7; the D call may be TRBD1 or TRBD2 (5 bases each). The germline V gene has CDR1 KGHSH and CDR2 LQKENI. This CDR3 is 14 amino acids long. Trimming took 6 bases from V and 1 from J, leaving 13 bases between them. In DNA form, the CDR3 reads TGTGCCAGCTCTACAGGAGGTGGATCCTACGAGCAGTACTTC. This translates into CASSTGGGSYEQYF.

The chain carries TRBV27 and TRBJ1-6, with a possible D match to TRBD1 (5 bases). CDR3 size: 16 residues. Germline V gene sequence: CDR1 MNHEY, CDR2 SMNVEV (reference sequence). Between the trimmed V and J ends, which lost 0 bases and 4 bases, there was a span of 10 bases. The CDR3 nucleotides are TGTGCCAGCAGTTTATCGGCGTCAGGGTATAATTCACCCCTCCACTTT. It encodes CASSLSASGYNSPLHF.

J is TRBJ2-1 and V is TRBV6-5; 7 bases align to TRBD2. This CDR3 has 15 residues. V dropped 6 bases and J dropped 6; count of bases not matched to a gene: 11. CDR1 is MNHEY, CDR2 SVGAGI, per germline. Here the CDR3 DNA reads TGTGCCAGCAGCTCGGGAGGTACACCGCTCAATGAGCAGTTCTTC. Translating it yields CASSSGGTPLNEQFF.

The genes are TRBV12-3 or TRBV12-4 and TRBJ1-5; the D gene is possibly TRBD1 (5 bases). The V gene lost 5 bases and the J gene lost 7 bases, with 9 bases spanning the gap. This CDR3 is built from 12 residues. This CDR3 reads CASSPQGQPQHF. CDR3 DNA: TGTGCCAGCAGTCCCCAGGGACAGCCCCAGCATTTT.

The J gene is TRBJ1-5, the V gene TRBV7-8; TRBD1 might be the D (5 bases). CDR1 is SGHVS and CDR2 is FQNEAQ in the germline V gene. The CDR3 totals 15 residues. The V gene lost 5 bases and the J gene lost 11 bases, with 22 bases spanning the gap. CDR3 sequence (DNA): TGTGCCAGCAGCCCTCACCCGACAGATCCGGGGGCCCAGCATTTT. Protein: CASSPHPTDPGAQHF.

V usage is TRBV18 and J usage is TRBJ2-1; 9 nucleotides align to TRBD1. The CDR3 length is 16 residues. With 3 bases clipped from V and 2 bases from J, the junction kept 5 bases outside the gene matches. CDR1 and CDR2 from the germline V gene are KGHSH and LQKENI. The CDR3 loop is CASSPVGTGTYNEQFF. In DNA form, the CDR3 reads TGTGCCAGCTCACCGGTGGGGACAGGGACCTACAATGAGCAGTTCTTC.

The V and J genes are TRBV6-5 and TRBJ2-2, with a weak D call TRBD1 (6 bases). Trimming removed 0 bases at V and 7 bases at J, with 12 bases between. Germline V CDR1 and CDR2: MNHEY, SVGAGI. The CDR3 is 15 residues long. The CDR3 here is CASSYSLGGVGELFF. In nucleotides, the CDR3 is TGTGCCAGCAGTTACTCGTTAGGGGGTGTCGGGGAGCTGTTTTTT.

The J gene is TRBJ2-3, the V gene TRBV29-1; D remains ambiguous. Looked up from germline, CDR1 is SQVTM and CDR2 is ANQGSEA. V lost 4 bases, J lost 9 bases, and 11 bases lay in between. The CDR3 spans 11 residues. CDR3 DNA: TGCAGCGTTGTGGGTACCGTCACGCAGTATTTT. Translating gives CSVVGTVTQYF.

The chain uses TRBV6-2 or TRBV6-3 and TRBJ1-2; D is undetermined. Looked up from germline, CDR1 is MNHEY and CDR2 is SVGEGT. The CDR3 is 14 amino acids. Trimming shortened V by 0 bases and J by 0 bases, and 5 bases separated the two germline ends. CDR3 sequence: CASSYSGANYGYTF. The CDR3 DNA reads as TGTGCCAGCAGTTACTCGGGAGCTAACTATGGCTACACCTTC.

The V gene is TRBV11-2, the J gene TRBJ1-4; D ambiguous. The germline CDR1 and CDR2 sequences are SGHAT and FQNNGV. CDR3 size: 16 residues. V was cut by 5 bases and J by 7 bases, with 20 bases left in between. The CDR3 sequence: CASSPYGRRAVEKLFF. CDR3 bases: TGTGCCAGCAGCCCCTACGGGAGGAGGGCAGTTGAAAAACTGTTTTTT.

V and J are TRBV7-6 and TRBJ1-1, with a possible D match to TRBD1 (6 bases). CDR1 and CDR2 from the germline V gene are SGHVS and FNYEAQ. The V and J ends lost 5 bases and 4 bases respectively, with 11 bases between them. The CDR3 length is 13 residues. The CDR3 sequence is CASSPGQLTEAFF. DNA of the CDR3: TGTGCCAGCAGCCCGGGACAACTCACTGAAGCTTTCTTT.

The rearrangement joins TRBV12-3 or TRBV12-4 to TRBJ2-7, with D possibly TRBD1 on 5 matching bases. This CDR3 has 12 residues. V was shortened by 4 bases and J by 3 bases, with 7 bases between the two germline ends. CDR3: CASSSDSYEQYF. The CDR3 DNA reads TGTGCCAGCAGTTCCGACAGCTACGAGCAGTACTTC.

The genes are TRBV6-2 or TRBV6-3 and TRBJ2-1; D gene ambiguous. The ends were cut back, 0 bases at V and 5 bases at J, with 17 bases in the middle. This CDR3 contains 17 residues. Germline CDR1 reads MNHEY; CDR2 reads SVGEGT. The CDR3 DNA is TGTGCCAGCAGTTACTCGAACCTGCGGCCTCTCAACAATGAGCAGTTCTTC. It specifies CASSYSNLRPLNNEQFF.

V is TRBV3-1 (or the pseudogene TRBV3-2) and J is TRBJ2-1; D remains ambiguous. The CDR3 spans 11 residues. CDR1 LGHDT and CDR2 YNNKEL come from the germline V gene (reference sequence). V gave up 5 bases and J gave up 8 bases, with 7 bases separating them. The CDR3 here is CASSGWDEQFF. The CDR3 DNA is TGTGCCAGCAGCGGGTGGGATGAGCAGTTCTTC.

The genes are TRBV5-1 and TRBJ2-5, with D possibly TRBD2 on 5 matching bases. There are 13 residues in the CDR3. CDR1 and CDR2 (germline): SGHRS, YFSETQ. V dropped 3 bases and J dropped 5 bases, with 11 bases sitting between them. The chain's CDR3 is CASSSGSTETQYF. CDR3 in DNA: TGCGCCAGCAGCTCGGGATCCACGGAGACCCAGTACTTC. Supplemented by reference TRBV5-1 and TRBJ2-5, the full variable domain reads KAGVTQTPRYLIKTRGQQVTLSCSPISGHRSVSWYQQTPGQGLQFLFEYFSETQRNKGNFPGRFSGRQFSNSRSEMNVSTLELGDSALYLCASSSGSTETQYFGPGTRLLVL.

This chain links TRBV7-8 with TRBJ1-2; no clear D gene. Per germline, CDR1 SGHVS and CDR2 FQNEAQ. The CDR3 has 12 amino acids. V shed 5 bases and J shed 1 base, with 5 bases lying between them. CDR3 DNA: TGTGCCAGCAGCCAAGATAACTATGGCTACACCTTC. Translated: CASSQDNYGYTF.

The chain couples TRBV5-6 to TRBJ2-7; maybe TRBD1 (5 bases). Germline V gene data show CDR1 as SGHDT and CDR2 as YYEEEE. This CDR3 is built from 13 residues. V lost 2 bases and J lost 4, with 10 bases in between. Here the CDR3 reads CASSLQALYEQYF. Here the CDR3 DNA reads TGTGCCAGCAGCTTACAGGCCCTTTACGAGCAGTACTTC.